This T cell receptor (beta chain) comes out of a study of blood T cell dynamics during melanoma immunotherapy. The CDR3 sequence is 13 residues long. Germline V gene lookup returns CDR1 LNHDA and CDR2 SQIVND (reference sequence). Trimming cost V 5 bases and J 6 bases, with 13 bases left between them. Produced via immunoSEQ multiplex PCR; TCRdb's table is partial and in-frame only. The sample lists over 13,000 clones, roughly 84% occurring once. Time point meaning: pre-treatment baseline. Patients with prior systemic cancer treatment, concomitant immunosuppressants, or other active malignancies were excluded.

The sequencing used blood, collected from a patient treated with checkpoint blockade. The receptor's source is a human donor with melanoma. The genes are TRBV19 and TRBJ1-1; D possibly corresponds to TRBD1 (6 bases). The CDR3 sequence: CASSVTGTPEAFF. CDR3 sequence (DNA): TGTGCCAGTAGTGTCACAGGGACCCCTGAAGCTTTCTTT.